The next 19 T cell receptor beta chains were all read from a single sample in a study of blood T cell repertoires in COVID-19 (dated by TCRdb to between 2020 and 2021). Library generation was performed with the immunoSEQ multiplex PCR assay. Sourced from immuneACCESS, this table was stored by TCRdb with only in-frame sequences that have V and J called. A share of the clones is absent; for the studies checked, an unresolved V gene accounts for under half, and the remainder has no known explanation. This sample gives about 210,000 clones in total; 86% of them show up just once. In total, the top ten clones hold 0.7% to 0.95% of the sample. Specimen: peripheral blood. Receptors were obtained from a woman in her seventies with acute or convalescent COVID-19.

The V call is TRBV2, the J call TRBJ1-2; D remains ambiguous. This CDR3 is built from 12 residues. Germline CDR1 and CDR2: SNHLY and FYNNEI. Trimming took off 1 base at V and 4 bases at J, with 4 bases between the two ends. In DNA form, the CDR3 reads TGTGCCAGCAGTGAAGGGCTCTATGGCTACACCTTC. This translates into CASSEGLYGYTF.

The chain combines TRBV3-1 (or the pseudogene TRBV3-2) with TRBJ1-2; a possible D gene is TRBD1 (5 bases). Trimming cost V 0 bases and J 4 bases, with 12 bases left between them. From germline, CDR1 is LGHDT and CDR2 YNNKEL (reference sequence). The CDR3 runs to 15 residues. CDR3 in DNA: TGTGCCAGCAGCCAAGATTCTAGGGGATTCTATGGCTACACCTTC. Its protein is CASSQDSRGFYGYTF.

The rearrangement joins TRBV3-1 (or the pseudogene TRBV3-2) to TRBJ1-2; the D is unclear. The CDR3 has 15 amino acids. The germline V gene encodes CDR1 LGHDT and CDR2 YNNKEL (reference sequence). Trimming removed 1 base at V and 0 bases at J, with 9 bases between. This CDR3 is CASSQVGETNYGYTF. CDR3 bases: TGTGCCAGCAGCCAAGTCGGAGAGACTAACTATGGCTACACCTTC.

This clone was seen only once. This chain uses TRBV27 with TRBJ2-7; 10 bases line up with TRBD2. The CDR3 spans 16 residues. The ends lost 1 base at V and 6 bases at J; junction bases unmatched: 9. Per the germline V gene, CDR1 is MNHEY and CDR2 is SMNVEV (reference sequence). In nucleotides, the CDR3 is TGTGCCAGCAGTTTATATAGCGGGAGGCCACCTTTCGAGCAGTACTTC. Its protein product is CASSLYSGRPPFEQYF.

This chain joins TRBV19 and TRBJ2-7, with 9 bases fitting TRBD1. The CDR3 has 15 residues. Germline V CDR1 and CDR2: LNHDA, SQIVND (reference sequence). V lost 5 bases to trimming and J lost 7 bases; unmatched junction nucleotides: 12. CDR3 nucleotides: TGTGCCAGTAGTTTCCCGGGACAGGGTTTGTGGGAGCAGTACTTC. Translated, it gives CASSFPGQGLWEQYF.

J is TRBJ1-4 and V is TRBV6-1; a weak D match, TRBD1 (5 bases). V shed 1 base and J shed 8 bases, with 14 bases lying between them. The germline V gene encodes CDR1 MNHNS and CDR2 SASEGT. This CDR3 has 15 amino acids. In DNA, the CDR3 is TGTGCCAGCAGTGAAGGCAGGGCGGGAAGCGAAAAACTGTTTTTT. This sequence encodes CASSEGRAGSEKLFF.

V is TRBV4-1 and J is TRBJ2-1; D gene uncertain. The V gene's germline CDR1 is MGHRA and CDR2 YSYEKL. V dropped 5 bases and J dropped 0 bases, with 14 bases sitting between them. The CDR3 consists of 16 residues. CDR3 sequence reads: CASSFSTASSYNEQFF. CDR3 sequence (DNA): TGCGCCAGCAGCTTCTCGACTGCAAGCTCCTACAATGAGCAGTTCTTC.

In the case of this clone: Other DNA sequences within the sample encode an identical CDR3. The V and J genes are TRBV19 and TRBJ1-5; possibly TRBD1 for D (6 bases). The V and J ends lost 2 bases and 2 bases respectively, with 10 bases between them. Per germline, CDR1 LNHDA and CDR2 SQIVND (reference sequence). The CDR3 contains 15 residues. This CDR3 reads CASSIRGSGNQPQHF. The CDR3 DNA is TGTGCCAGTAGTATAAGGGGGTCGGGCAATCAGCCCCAGCATTTT.

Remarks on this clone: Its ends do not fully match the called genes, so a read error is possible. CDR3 sequence reads: CASSLDRGYTF. CDR3 bases: TGTGCCAGTAGTCTAGACAGAGGCTACACCTTC. The chain links TRBV19 to TRBJ1-2, with D perhaps TRBD1 (5 bases). Germline V gene lookup returns CDR1 LNHDA and CDR2 SQIVND (reference sequence). This CDR3 comprises 11 residues. Together with reference TRBV19 and TRBJ1-2, the CDR3 gives the full variable domain: DGGITQSPKYLFRKEGQNVTLSCEQNLNHDAMYWYRQDPGQGLRLIYYSQIVNDFQKGDIAEGYSVSREKKESFPLTVTSAQKNPTAFYLCASSLDRGYTFGSGTRLTVV.

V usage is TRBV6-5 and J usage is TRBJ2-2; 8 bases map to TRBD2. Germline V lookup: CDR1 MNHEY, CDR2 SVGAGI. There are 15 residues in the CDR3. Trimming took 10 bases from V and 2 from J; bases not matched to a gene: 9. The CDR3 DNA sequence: TGTGCCACTCGGACCGGGACTAGAAACACCGGGGAGCTGTTTTTT. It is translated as CATRTGTRNTGELFF.

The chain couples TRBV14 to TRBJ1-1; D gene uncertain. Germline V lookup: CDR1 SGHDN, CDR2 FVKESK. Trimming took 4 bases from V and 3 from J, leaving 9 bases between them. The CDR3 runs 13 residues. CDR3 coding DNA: TGTGCCAGCAGCCTAGTAGCGTACACTGAAGCTTTCTTT. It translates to CASSLVAYTEAFF.

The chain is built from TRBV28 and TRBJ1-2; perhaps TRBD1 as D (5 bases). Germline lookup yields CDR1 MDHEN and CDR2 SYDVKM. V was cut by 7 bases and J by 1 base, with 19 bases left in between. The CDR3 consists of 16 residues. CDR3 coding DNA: TGTGCCAGCATGGGGTCGGCAGGGATGAGTAACTATGGCTACACCTTC. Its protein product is CASMGSAGMSNYGYTF.

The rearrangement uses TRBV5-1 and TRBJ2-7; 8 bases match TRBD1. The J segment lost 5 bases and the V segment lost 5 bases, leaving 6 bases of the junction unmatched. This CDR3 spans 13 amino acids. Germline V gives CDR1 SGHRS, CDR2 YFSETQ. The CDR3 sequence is CASSGDRLHEQYF. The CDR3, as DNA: TGCGCCAGCAGTGGGGACAGGCTGCACGAGCAGTACTTC.

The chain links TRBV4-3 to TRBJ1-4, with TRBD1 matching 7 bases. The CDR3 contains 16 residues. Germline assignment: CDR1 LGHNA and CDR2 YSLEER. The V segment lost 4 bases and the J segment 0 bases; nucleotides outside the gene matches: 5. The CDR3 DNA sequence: TGCGCCAGCAGCCTAGGACAGGCTGCAACTAATGAAAAACTGTTTTTT. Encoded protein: CASSLGQAATNEKLFF.

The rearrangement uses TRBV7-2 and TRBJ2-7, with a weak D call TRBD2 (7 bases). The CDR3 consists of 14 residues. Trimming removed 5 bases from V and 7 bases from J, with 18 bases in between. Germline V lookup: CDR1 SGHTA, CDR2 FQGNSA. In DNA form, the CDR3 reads TGTGCCAGCAGCCTACACCGGGGGGCGGGGGAGCAGTACTTC. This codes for CASSLHRGAGEQYF.

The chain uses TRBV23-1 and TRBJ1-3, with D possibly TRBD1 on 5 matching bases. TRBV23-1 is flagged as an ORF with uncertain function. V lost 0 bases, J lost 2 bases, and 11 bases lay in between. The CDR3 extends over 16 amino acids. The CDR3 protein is CASSQSGQGPGNTIYF. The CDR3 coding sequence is TGCGCCAGCAGTCAATCGGGGCAGGGCCCTGGAAACACCATATATTTT.

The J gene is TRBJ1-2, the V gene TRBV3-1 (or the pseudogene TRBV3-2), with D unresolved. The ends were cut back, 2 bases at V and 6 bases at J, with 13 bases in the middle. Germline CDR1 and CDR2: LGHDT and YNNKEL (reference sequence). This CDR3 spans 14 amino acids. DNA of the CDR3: TGTGCCAGCAGCCAACCCCCCGAGGTGGATGGCTACACCTTC. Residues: CASSQPPEVDGYTF.

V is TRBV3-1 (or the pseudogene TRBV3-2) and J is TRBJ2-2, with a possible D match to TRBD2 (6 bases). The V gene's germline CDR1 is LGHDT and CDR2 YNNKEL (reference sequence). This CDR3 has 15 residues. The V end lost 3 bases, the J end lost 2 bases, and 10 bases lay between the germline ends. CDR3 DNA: TGTGCCAGCAGCCAGGGCGGGGCTAACACCGGGGAGCTGTTTTTT. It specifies CASSQGGANTGELFF.

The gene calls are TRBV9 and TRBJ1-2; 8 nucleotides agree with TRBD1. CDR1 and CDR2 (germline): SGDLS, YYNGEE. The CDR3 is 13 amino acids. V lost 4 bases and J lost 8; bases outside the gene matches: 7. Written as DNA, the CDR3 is TGTGCCAGCAGCTTCGGACAGGGAGGCGGCTACACCTTC. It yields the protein CASSFGQGGGYTF.